Listed here are 26 T cell receptor beta chains from one sample, sequenced in a study of shared clonotypes between healthy human individuals. Sequencing was performed with immunoSEQ multiplex PCR; in TCRdb, only in-frame clones are kept and a portion is missing. This table holds hundreds of thousands of clones, roughly 95% found once. The naive CD8 fraction comprised CD45RO-negative cells positively selected for CCR7 and excluded terminally differentiated effector memory CD45RA+ cells. Sequenced: naive CD8+ T cells sorted from blood. The receptor source for this set is a woman in her twenties or thirties in good health.

The chain uses TRBV10-2 and TRBJ2-7, with TRBD2 as a possible D gene (6 bases). V was trimmed by 1 base and J by 4 bases, leaving 8 bases between them. Germline assignment: CDR1 WSHSY and CDR2 SAAADI. The CDR3 is 13 residues long. The CDR3: CASSEFGSYEQYF. In DNA, the CDR3 is TGCGCCAGCAGTGAGTTCGGGAGTTACGAGCAGTACTTC.

The chain is built from TRBV27 and TRBJ1-1; TRBD1 matches at 7 bases. V lost 4 bases to trimming and J lost 7 bases; unmatched junction nucleotides: 12. CDR1 MNHEY and CDR2 SMNVEV come from the germline V gene (reference sequence). The CDR3 consists of 15 residues. CDR3 loop: CASSSGPRGLDEAFF. CDR3 nucleotides: TGTGCCAGCAGTTCAGGCCCAAGGGGGCTGGATGAAGCTTTCTTT.

The chain carries TRBV5-6 and TRBJ2-5; 7 nucleotides agree with TRBD1. The DNA end favors TRBJ2-7, so the J call may be wrong. CDR1 and CDR2 (germline): SGHDT, YYEEEE. The CDR3 consists of 16 residues. The CDR3 coding sequence is TGTGCCAGCAGCTTGTATGTGACAGGGATAACCTACGAGCAGTACTTC. Translation gives CASSLYVTGITYEQYF.

This clone was seen only once. V and J are TRBV12-5 and TRBJ1-1; weak D call: TRBD1 (5 bases). V lost 0 bases, J lost 5 bases, and 34 bases lay in between. The CDR3 sequence is 22 residues long. Germline V gene lookup returns CDR1 LGHNT and CDR2 FRNRAP. CDR3 residues: CASGLVQTFRPSDDRGETEAFF. In nucleotides, the CDR3 is TGTGCTAGTGGTTTGGTACAGACTTTCCGGCCCTCCGACGACCGGGGGGAGACTGAAGCTTTCTTT.

This sequence joins TRBV6-5 and TRBJ1-2; tentatively, D is TRBD1 (5 bases). The V gene's germline CDR1 is MNHEY and CDR2 SVGAGI. Trimming cost V 6 bases and J 6 bases, with 14 bases left between them. This CDR3 is built from 13 residues. CDR3 DNA: TGTGCCAGCAGGCTCGACAGTACTGATGGCTACACCTTC. This sequence encodes CASRLDSTDGYTF.

The rearrangement links TRBV10-1 to TRBJ1-1, with a tentative D call TRBD1 (5 bases). Looked up from germline, CDR1 is WNHNN and CDR2 is SYGVQD (reference sequence). This CDR3 has 15 residues. Trimming took off 2 bases at V and 0 bases at J, with 10 bases between the two ends. The CDR3 nucleotides read TGCGCCAGCAGTGAGCAGACAGAGATGAACACTGAAGCTTTCTTT. The encoded protein is CASSEQTEMNTEAFF.

This sequence joins TRBV2 and TRBJ2-1, with TRBD2 matching over 10 bases. V trimming: 6 bases; J trimming: 6 bases; junction bases outside the gene matches: 14. The germline V gene has CDR1 SNHLY and CDR2 FYNNEI. This CDR3 spans 17 amino acids. CDR3 coding DNA: TGTGCCAGCAGGGGACGGTCTAGCGGGAGTCGGGGCAATGAGCAGTTCTTC. Protein sequence: CASRGRSSGSRGNEQFF. The full variable domain, rest sourced from reference TRBV2 and TRBJ2-1, is EPEVTQTPSHQVTQMGQEVILRCVPISNHLYFYWYRQILGQKVEFLVSFYNNEISEKSEIFDDQFSVERPDGSNFTLKIRSTKLEDSAMYFCASRGRSSGSRGNEQFFGPGTRLTVL.

This clone was counted once. The genes are TRBV28 and TRBJ2-4, with D tentatively TRBD1 (7 bases). The CDR3 runs 16 residues. CDR1 and CDR2 from the germline V gene are MDHEN and SYDVKM. V was pared by 5 bases and J by 4 bases, with 18 bases between. For the CDR3, the DNA is TGTGCCAGCAGTATCAGGGGCTCAGGGGGGAAAAACATTCAGTACTTC. Encoded protein: CASSIRGSGGKNIQYF.

V and J are TRBV28 and TRBJ1-1, with D hard to call. Looked up from germline, CDR1 is MDHEN and CDR2 is SYDVKM. CDR3 size: 16 residues. V was shortened by 5 bases and J by 3 bases, with 19 bases between the two germline ends. The CDR3, as DNA: TGTGCCAGCAGTCCCCCGGATTACGAGCCTGACACTGAAGCTTTCTTT. Its translation is CASSPPDYEPDTEAFF.

This sequence joins TRBV6-5 and TRBJ2-7; a possible D gene is TRBD2 (5 bases). This CDR3 region has 11 residues. Germline V gene sequence: CDR1 MNHEY, CDR2 SVGAGI. V was pared by 6 bases and J by 4 bases, with 7 bases between. CDR3 DNA: TGTGCCAGCAGACTAGGTTACGAGCAGTACTTC. Its protein is CASRLGYEQYF.

The rearrangement joins TRBV28 to TRBJ2-7; D possibly matches TRBD1 or TRBD2 (5 bases each). The CDR3 contains 14 residues. Germline assignment: CDR1 MDHEN and CDR2 SYDVKM. Deletions cut 8 bases from V and 2 bases from J, with 16 bases between. In DNA form, the CDR3 reads TGTGCCAGCGGGCCCAGGGACCCCACCTACGAGCAGTACTTC. It is translated as CASGPRDPTYEQYF.

V usage is TRBV19 and J usage is TRBJ2-7, with a weak D call TRBD2 (6 bases). Looked up from germline, CDR1 is LNHDA and CDR2 is SQIVND (reference sequence). The CDR3 length is 15 residues. Between the trimmed V and J ends, which lost 7 bases and 5 bases, there was a span of 21 bases. The CDR3 DNA sequence: TGTGCCAGTACCCAAACGGAGGGCCCTTTCGACGAGCAGTACTTC. It translates to CASTQTEGPFDEQYF.

This clone was seen only once. This chain connects TRBV7-8 to TRBJ2-7; D not resolved. The CDR3 contains 13 residues. Per germline, CDR1 SGHVS and CDR2 FQNEAQ. The germline V and J ends were trimmed by 1 base and 2 bases, with 6 bases remaining between them. The CDR3 protein is CASSLGRAYEQYF. CDR3 coding DNA: TGTGCCAGCAGCTTAGGTAGAGCCTACGAGCAGTACTTC.

This clone was detected once. V usage is TRBV27 and J usage is TRBJ1-1, with 7 bases fitting TRBD1. V lost 7 bases to trimming and J lost 12 bases; unmatched junction nucleotides: 17. This CDR3 is built from 14 residues. Looked up from germline, CDR1 is MNHEY and CDR2 is SMNVEV (reference sequence). The CDR3 DNA reads as TGTGCCAGCAATATCTACCCAGGGGGGCAGTATCCTTTCTTT. Its translation: CASNIYPGGQYPFF.

The V and J genes are TRBV27 and TRBJ1-1, with a weak D call TRBD1 (5 bases). Germline-derived CDR1 and CDR2 are MNHEY and SMNVEV (reference sequence). The CDR3 has 14 amino acids. V dropped 4 bases and J dropped 4 bases, with 13 bases sitting between them. CDR3 protein: CASSSRQTGTEAFF. In DNA form, the CDR3 reads TGTGCCAGCAGTTCACGACAGACCGGCACTGAAGCTTTCTTT.

The V gene is TRBV28, the J gene TRBJ2-7; D uncertain. Trimming removed 8 bases from V and 6 bases from J, with 11 bases in between. This CDR3 is 11 amino acids long. Germline loops: CDR1 MDHEN, CDR2 SYDVKM. CDR3 region: CASQNWGEQYF. The DNA for the CDR3 is TGTGCCAGCCAGAACTGGGGCGAGCAGTACTTC.

Written as DNA, the CDR3 is TGTGCCAGCAGCTTTCCCCTAGCGGGAGGAAAAACCGGGGAGCTGTTTTTT. This gives the protein CASSFPLAGGKTGELFF. This chain connects TRBV7-6 to TRBJ2-2, with 11 bases that match TRBD2. From germline, CDR1 is SGHVS and CDR2 FNYEAQ. V lost 3 bases, J lost 5 bases, and 8 bases stayed unmatched. This CDR3 spans 17 amino acids.

This sequence joins TRBV28 and TRBJ2-3; 9 bases map to TRBD2. The CDR3 is made up of 16 amino acids. The germline V gene has CDR1 MDHEN and CDR2 SYDVKM. Trimming cost V 3 bases and J 4 bases; bases outside gene matches: 8. The CDR3 sequence is CASSLGGRAPADTQYF. The DNA of the CDR3 is TGTGCCAGCAGTTTGGGCGGGAGGGCCCCCGCAGATACGCAGTATTTT.

Concerning this clone itself: The sample contains more than one DNA sequence encoding this CDR3. J is TRBJ2-7 and V is TRBV28; 13 bases agree with TRBD2. This CDR3 is 15 amino acids long. The trim removed 6 bases at V and 4 bases at J, leaving 6 bases unmatched. The germline V gene has CDR1 MDHEN and CDR2 SYDVKM. CDR3 in DNA: TGTGCCAGCAGCCTACTAGCGGGAGGGCCATACGAGCAGTACTTC. Translating it yields CASSLLAGGPYEQYF.

The J gene is TRBJ1-2, the V gene TRBV27; the D gene is possibly TRBD1 (6 bases). The germline V and J ends were trimmed by 5 bases and 4 bases, with 11 bases remaining between them. CDR1 is MNHEY, CDR2 SMNVEV, per germline (reference sequence). The length of the CDR3 is 13 residues. CDR3 loop: CASSPTGPYGYTF. The CDR3 region has the DNA TGTGCCAGCAGTCCAACAGGGCCCTATGGCTACACCTTC.

The V call is TRBV11-2, the J call TRBJ2-1, with D possibly matching TRBD2 (6 bases). The CDR3 spans 13 residues. Germline CDR1 reads SGHAT; CDR2 reads FQNNGV. Trimming took 5 bases from V and 4 from J, leaving 9 bases between them. CDR3 coding DNA: TGTGCCAGCAGCCGGACTAAATACAATGAGCAGTTCTTC. Its translation: CASSRTKYNEQFF.

The V gene is TRBV5-4, the J gene TRBJ2-7; D gene ambiguous. There are 12 residues in the CDR3. Trimming cost V 0 bases and J 4 bases, with 5 bases left between them. Per the germline V gene, CDR1 is SGHNT and CDR2 is YYREEE (reference sequence). CDR3 sequence (DNA): TGTGCCAGCAGCTTGGCTGAATACGAGCAGTACTTC. It is translated as CASSLAEYEQYF.

The chain recombines TRBV29-1 with TRBJ2-1, with 9 positions matching TRBD2. Germline CDR1 SQVTM, CDR2 ANQGSEA. V gave up 3 bases and J gave up 9 bases; unmatched junction bases: 3. This CDR3 comprises 12 residues. This CDR3 is CSVEGLAREQFF. The CDR3 region has the DNA TGCAGCGTTGAGGGACTAGCCCGTGAGCAGTTCTTC.

This chain joins TRBV21-1 and TRBJ2-7; the table's D call, TRBD1, has no DNA check behind it. TRBV21-1 corresponds to a pseudogene. This CDR3 contains 15 residues. Here the CDR3 DNA reads TGTGCCAGCAACAACCACGGGACAGGGGGGCAGGTACAGTACTTC. It specifies CASNNHGTGGQVQYF.

This chain links TRBV28 with TRBJ2-3; TRBD2 matches at 11 bases. Germline lookup yields CDR1 MDHEN and CDR2 SYDVKM. V lost 5 bases, J lost 4 bases, and 11 bases stayed unmatched. CDR3 length equals 17 residues. The CDR3 loop is CASSRLELAGVSDTQYF. For the CDR3, the DNA is TGTGCCAGCAGTAGACTCGAACTAGCGGGAGTATCAGATACGCAGTATTTT.

J is TRBJ2-1 and V is TRBV10-3; possible D gene TRBD1, 6 bases. The CDR3 covers 16 residues. V lost 6 bases and J 1 base, leaving 16 bases between the germline ends. Germline-derived CDR1 and CDR2 are ENHRY and SYGVKD. The CDR3 reads CAISTPDSVSYNEQFF. The DNA for the CDR3 is TGTGCCATCAGCACCCCGGACAGTGTTTCCTACAATGAGCAGTTCTTC.